This TCR beta chain stems from a study of blood T cell repertoires in COVID-19. Study-wide context: Italy, Spain and the United States were the sources of the convalescent and acute COVID-19 samples. Sources were T cells, B-cell-depleted T cells, or PBMCs; the material itself was cDNA or gDNA.

From germline, CDR1 is GTSNPN and CDR2 SVGIG (reference sequence). Trimming took 7 bases from V and 1 from J, leaving 15 bases between them. This CDR3 region has 14 residues. In the source study's methods: The assay estimated nucleated cells by amplifying reference gene primers. Method: immunoSEQ multiplex PCR; TCRdb's copy keeps in-frame clones and lacks some. Clone size and V and J calls were adopted from that table, with D and trimming inferred from the DNA. The repertoire has roughly 38,000 clones, around 84% of them found once; the top ten carry roughly three fifths. The specimen sequenced was peripheral blood. This chain links TRBV30 with TRBJ2-3; D is perhaps TRBD2 (6 bases). This receptor was identified in a man aged 65 to 79 with acute or convalescent COVID-19. The CDR3 DNA reads as TGTGCCTTAGACCTCTGGGAGGGCACAGATACGCAGTATTTT. This gives the protein CALDLWEGTDTQYF.